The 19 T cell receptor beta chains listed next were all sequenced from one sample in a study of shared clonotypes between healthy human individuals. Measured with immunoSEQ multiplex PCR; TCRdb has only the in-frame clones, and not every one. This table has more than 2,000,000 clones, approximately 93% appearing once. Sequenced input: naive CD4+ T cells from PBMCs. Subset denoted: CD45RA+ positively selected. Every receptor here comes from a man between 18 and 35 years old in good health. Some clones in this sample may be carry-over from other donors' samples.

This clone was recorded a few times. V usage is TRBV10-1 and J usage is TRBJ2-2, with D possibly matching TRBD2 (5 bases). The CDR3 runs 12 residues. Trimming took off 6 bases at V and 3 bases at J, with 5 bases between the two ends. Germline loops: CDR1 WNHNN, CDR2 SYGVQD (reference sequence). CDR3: CASREDTGELFF. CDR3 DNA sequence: TGCGCCAGCAGGGAGGACACCGGGGAGCTGTTTTTT.

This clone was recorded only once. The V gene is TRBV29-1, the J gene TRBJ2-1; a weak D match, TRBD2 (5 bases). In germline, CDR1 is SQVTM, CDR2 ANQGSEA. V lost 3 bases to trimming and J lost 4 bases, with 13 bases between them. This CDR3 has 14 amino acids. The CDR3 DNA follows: TGCAGCGTTGAGTTTAAGCGGTCGTACAATGAGCAGTTCTTC. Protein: CSVEFKRSYNEQFF.

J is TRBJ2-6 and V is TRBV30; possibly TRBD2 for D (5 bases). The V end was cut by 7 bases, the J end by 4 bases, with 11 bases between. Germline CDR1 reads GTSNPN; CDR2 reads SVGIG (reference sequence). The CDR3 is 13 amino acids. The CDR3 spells CAYTRGGANVLTF. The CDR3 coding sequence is TGTGCCTACACCCGCGGGGGGGCCAACGTCCTGACTTTC.

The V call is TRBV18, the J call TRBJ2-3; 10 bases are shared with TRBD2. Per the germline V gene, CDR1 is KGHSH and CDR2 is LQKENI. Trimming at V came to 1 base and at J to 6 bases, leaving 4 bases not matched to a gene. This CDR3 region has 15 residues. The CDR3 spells CASSPRLAGVDTQYF. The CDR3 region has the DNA TGTGCCAGCTCACCACGGCTAGCGGGAGTGGATACGCAGTATTTT.

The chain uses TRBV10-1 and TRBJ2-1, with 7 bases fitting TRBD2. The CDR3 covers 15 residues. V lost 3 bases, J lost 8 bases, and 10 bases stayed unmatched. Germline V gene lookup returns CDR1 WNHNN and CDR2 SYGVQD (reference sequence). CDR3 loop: CASSDPSGGEYEQFF. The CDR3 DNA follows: TGCGCCAGCAGTGATCCTTCTGGGGGGGAATATGAGCAGTTCTTC.

CDR3 DNA: TGTGCCAGCAGCAAATTAAATGAGCAGTTCTTC. Translation: CASSKLNEQFF. J is TRBJ2-1 and V is TRBV5-8; no reliable D call. The CDR3 sequence is 11 residues long. Trimming left V 4 bases short and J 7 bases short, with 6 bases between. Germline V gene data show CDR1 as SGHTS and CDR2 as YDEGEE.

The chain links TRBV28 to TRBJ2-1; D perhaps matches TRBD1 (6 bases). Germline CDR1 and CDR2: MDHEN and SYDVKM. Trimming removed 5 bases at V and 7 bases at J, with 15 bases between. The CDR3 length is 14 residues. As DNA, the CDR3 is TGTGCCAGCAGTACCCGGACAGAAGGTAATGAGCAGTTCTTC. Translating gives CASSTRTEGNEQFF.

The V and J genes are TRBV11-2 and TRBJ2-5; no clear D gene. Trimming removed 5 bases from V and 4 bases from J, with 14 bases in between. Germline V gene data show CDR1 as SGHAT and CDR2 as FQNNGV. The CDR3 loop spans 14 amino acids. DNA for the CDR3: TGTGCCAGCAGCCCCGCGGCCGGGCGAGAGACCCAGTACTTC. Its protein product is CASSPAAGRETQYF. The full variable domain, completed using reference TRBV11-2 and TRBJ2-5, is EAGVAQSPRYKIIEKRQSVAFWCNPISGHATLYWYQQILGQGPKLLIQFQNNGVVDDSQLPKDRFSAERLKGVDSTLKIQPAKLEDSAVYLCASSPAAGRETQYFGPGTRLLVL.

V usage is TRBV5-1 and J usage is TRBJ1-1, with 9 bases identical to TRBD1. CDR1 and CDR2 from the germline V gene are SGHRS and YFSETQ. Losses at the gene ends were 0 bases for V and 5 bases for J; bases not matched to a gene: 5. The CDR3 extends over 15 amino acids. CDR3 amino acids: CASSLEGQGRTEAFF. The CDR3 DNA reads TGCGCCAGCAGCTTGGAAGGACAGGGGAGAACTGAAGCTTTCTTT.

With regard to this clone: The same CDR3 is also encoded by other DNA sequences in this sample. The chain's CDR3 is CSVARDRGSYGYTF. The CDR3 DNA sequence: TGCAGCGTTGCCAGGGACAGGGGGAGCTATGGCTACACCTTC. The chain employs TRBV29-1 and TRBJ1-2; 11 nucleotides align to TRBD1. CDR1 is SQVTM, CDR2 ANQGSEA, per germline. V trimming: 4 bases; J trimming: 4 bases; junction bases outside the gene matches: 5. The CDR3 contains 14 residues.

The DNA of the CDR3 is TGTGCCAGCACCCCAGGGACCTACGAGCAGTACTTC. It translates to CASTPGTYEQYF. V is TRBV25-1 and J is TRBJ2-7; tentative D call: TRBD1 (5 bases). The CDR3 runs 12 residues. The germline V gene has CDR1 MGHDK and CDR2 SYGVNS. Trimming cost V 7 bases and J 2 bases, with 9 bases left between them.

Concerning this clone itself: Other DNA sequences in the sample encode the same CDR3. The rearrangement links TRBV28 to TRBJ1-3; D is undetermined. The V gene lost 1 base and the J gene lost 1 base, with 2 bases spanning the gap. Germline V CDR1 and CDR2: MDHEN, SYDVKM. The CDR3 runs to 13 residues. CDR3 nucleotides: TGTGCCAGCAGTTTATTTTCTGGAAACACCATATATTTT. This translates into CASSLFSGNTIYF.

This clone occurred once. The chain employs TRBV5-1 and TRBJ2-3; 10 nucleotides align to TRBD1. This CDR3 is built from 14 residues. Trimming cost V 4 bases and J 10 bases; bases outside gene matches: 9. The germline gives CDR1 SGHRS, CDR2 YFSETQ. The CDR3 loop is CASSPPGQGSAQYF. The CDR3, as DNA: TGCGCCAGCAGCCCCCCGGGACAGGGGTCGGCGCAGTATTTT.

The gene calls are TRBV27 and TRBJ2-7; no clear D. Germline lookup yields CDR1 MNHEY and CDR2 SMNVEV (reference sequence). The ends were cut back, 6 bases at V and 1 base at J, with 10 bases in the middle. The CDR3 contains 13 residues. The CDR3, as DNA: TGTGCCAGCAGCCCCGATTGGTCCTACGAGCAGTACTTC. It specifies CASSPDWSYEQYF.

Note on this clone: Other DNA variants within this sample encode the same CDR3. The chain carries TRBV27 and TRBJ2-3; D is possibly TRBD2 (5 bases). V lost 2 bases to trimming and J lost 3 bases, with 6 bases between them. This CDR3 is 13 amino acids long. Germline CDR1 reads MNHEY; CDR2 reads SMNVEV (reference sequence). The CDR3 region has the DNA TGTGCCAGCAGTTTACGGGGAACAGATACGCAGTATTTT. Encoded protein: CASSLRGTDTQYF.

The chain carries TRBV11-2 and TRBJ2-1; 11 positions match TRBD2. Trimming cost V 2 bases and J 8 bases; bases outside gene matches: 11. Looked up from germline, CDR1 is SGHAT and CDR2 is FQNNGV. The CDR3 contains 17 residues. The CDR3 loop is CASSLSTTSGSMDEQFF. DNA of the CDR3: TGTGCCAGCAGCTTATCTACCACTAGCGGGAGTATGGATGAGCAGTTCTTC.

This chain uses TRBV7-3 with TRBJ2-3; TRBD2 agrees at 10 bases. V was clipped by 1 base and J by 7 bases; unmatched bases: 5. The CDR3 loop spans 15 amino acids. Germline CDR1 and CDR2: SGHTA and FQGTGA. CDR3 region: CASSLSSGRTNTQYF. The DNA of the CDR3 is TGTGCCAGCAGCTTAAGTAGCGGGAGGACAAATACGCAGTATTTT.

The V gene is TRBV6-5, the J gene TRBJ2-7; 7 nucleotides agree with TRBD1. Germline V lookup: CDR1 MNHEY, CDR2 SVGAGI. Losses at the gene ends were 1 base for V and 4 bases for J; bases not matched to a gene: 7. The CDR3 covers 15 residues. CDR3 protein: CASSYFPGQPYEQYF. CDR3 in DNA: TGTGCCAGCAGTTACTTTCCGGGACAGCCATACGAGCAGTACTTC.

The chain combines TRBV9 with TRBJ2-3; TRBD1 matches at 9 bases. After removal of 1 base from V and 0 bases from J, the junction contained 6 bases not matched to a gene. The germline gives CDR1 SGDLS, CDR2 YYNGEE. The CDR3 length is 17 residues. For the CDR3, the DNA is TGTGCCAGCAGCGTACAACTGGGACAGGGAAGCACAGATACGCAGTATTTT. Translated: CASSVQLGQGSTDTQYF.